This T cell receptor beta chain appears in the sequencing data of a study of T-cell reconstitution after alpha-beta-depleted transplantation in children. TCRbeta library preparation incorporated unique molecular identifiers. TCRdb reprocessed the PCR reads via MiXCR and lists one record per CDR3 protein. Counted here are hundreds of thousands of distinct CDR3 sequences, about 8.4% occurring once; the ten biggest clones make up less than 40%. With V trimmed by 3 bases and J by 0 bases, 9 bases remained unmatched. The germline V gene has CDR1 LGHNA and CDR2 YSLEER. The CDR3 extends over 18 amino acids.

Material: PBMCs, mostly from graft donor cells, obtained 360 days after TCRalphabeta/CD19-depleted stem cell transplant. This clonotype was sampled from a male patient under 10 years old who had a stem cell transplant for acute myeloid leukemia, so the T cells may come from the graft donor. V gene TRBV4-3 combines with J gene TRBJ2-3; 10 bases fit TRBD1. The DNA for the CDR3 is TGCGCCAGCAGCCAGGACCGGACAGGGGGGACTAGCACAGATACGCAGTATTTT. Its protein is CASSQDRTGGTSTDTQYF.